This T cell receptor beta chain was recovered during a study of T-cell reconstitution after alpha-beta-depleted transplantation in children. Overall study results and limits: Most T-cell counts and diversity one year after the transplant came from T cells that were newly produced. Day-60 TCRbeta diversity that was high in some patients was derived from surviving recipient T cells and thymic progenitors. Reportedly, alpha-beta T cells present about two months post-transplant originated from several hundred expanded clones of graft origin.

V dropped 7 bases and J dropped 2 bases, with 6 bases sitting between them. CDR3 length: 11 residues. The germline gives CDR1 DFQATT, CDR2 SNEGSKA (reference sequence). Unique molecular identifiers were incorporated during preparation of the TCRbeta library. Via MiXCR, TCRdb re-called the PCR reads, giving one row per CDR3 protein. The profile shows 750,000 to 950,000 distinct CDR3 sequences, 15% to 20% of them singletons. Worth noting for this clonotype: Antigen unknown.

This chain joins TRBV20-1 and TRBJ2-1; D gene uncertain. Sequenced material: PBMCs, mostly from graft donor cells, taken 360 days after TCRalphabeta/CD19-depleted stem cell transplant. The clonotype comes from a male patient aged 10 to 17 who had a stem cell transplant for acute lymphoblastic leukemia, so the T cells may come from the graft donor. The CDR3 nucleotides read TGCAGTGGTACCCCCTACAATGAGCAGTTCTTC. Encoded protein: CSGTPYNEQFF.